This entry lists 31 T cell receptor beta chains sequenced from one sample in a study of blood T cell repertoires in COVID-19. Sequencing used immunoSEQ multiplex PCR; TCRdb keeps in-frame clones, though not all of them. The sample yields about 13,000 clones, nearly 90% seen once. Sequencing used peripheral blood. These receptors were obtained from a human donor with active COVID-19. The donor label of this sample is uncertain.

This rearrangement joins TRBV5-4 to TRBJ2-1, with TRBD2 as a possible D gene (6 bases). The CDR3 spans 14 residues. Trimming pared 6 bases from V and 7 bases from J, leaving 17 bases between. The germline V gene has CDR1 SGHNT and CDR2 YYREEE (reference sequence). The CDR3 DNA sequence: TGTGCCAGCACGCCTCGGACTACTTCAAATGAGCAGTTCTTC. Its translation is CASTPRTTSNEQFF.

The V call is TRBV7-6, the J call TRBJ1-1; TRBD1 agrees at 9 bases. This CDR3 is 19 amino acids long. Germline-derived CDR1 and CDR2 are SGHVS and FNYEAQ. J lost 1 base, V lost 0 bases, and 12 bases had no gene match. DNA for the CDR3: TGTGCCAGCAGCTTAGCCGGGACAGGGAGGTTGTCGGCGAACACTGAAGCTTTCTTT. It yields the protein CASSLAGTGRLSANTEAFF.

The chain joins TRBV6-1 to TRBJ1-2; TRBD1 is a possible D gene (6 bases). The CDR3 spans 17 residues. CDR1 is MNHNS, CDR2 SASEGT, per germline. V was trimmed by 1 base and J by 5 bases, leaving 20 bases between them. The CDR3 here is CASSEVGRADRPYGYTF. The DNA of the CDR3 is TGTGCCAGCAGTGAAGTGGGTCGAGCGGACAGACCTTATGGCTACACCTTC.

The V gene is TRBV7-9, the J gene TRBJ2-7, with TRBD2 identical over 7 bases. Trimming took 5 bases from V and 9 from J; bases not matched to a gene: 22. This CDR3 has 17 residues. Germline-derived CDR1 and CDR2 are SEHNR and FQNEAQ (reference sequence). The CDR3 sequence: CASSPTPFRLAIRGQYF. The CDR3 DNA is TGTGCCAGCAGCCCGACGCCATTTAGACTAGCTATACGAGGGCAGTACTTC.

The chain combines TRBV12-5 with TRBJ2-2, with 7 nucleotides matching TRBD2. After removal of 8 bases from V and 0 bases from J, the junction contained 3 bases not matched to a gene. The CDR3 totals 14 residues. The V gene's germline CDR1 is LGHNT and CDR2 FRNRAP. The CDR3, as DNA: TGTGCTAGTCGGGGGGAAGCGAACACCGGGGAGCTGTTTTTT. Its translation is CASRGEANTGELFF.

This rearrangement joins TRBV7-3 to TRBJ2-3, with D perhaps TRBD1 (5 bases). Trimming cost V 5 bases and J 1 base, with 13 bases left between them. Per germline, CDR1 SGHTA and CDR2 FQGTGA. This CDR3 spans 15 amino acids. In DNA, the CDR3 is TGTGCCAGCAGCCCCGGCCTAGGGGGCACAGATACGCAGTATTTT. Its translation: CASSPGLGGTDTQYF.

The chain combines TRBV4-1 with TRBJ1-2, with D possibly being TRBD1 (6 bases). The CDR3 sequence is 15 residues long. The V end lost 4 bases, the J end lost 0 bases, and 12 bases lay between the germline ends. The germline V gene encodes CDR1 MGHRA and CDR2 YSYEKL. Written as DNA, the CDR3 is TGCGCCAGCAGCCCACAGGGAACCACTAACTATGGCTACACCTTC. It yields the protein CASSPQGTTNYGYTF.

This sequence joins TRBV19 and TRBJ1-1, with 9 bases aligning to TRBD1. CDR3 length equals 15 residues. The germline V gene encodes CDR1 LNHDA and CDR2 SQIVND (reference sequence). V was clipped by 5 bases and J by 2 bases; unmatched bases: 6. In DNA form, the CDR3 reads TGTGCCAGTAGTTCCATGGGACAGGGCAACACTGAAGCTTTCTTT. Its translation is CASSSMGQGNTEAFF.

The gene calls are TRBV6-2 or TRBV6-3 and TRBJ1-2; D gene ambiguous. Germline V CDR1 and CDR2: MNHEY, SVGEGT. The CDR3 totals 15 residues. The V gene lost 0 bases and the J gene lost 8 bases, with 16 bases spanning the gap. The CDR3 sequence: CASSYSAVEGRGYTF. CDR3 DNA: TGTGCCAGCAGTTACTCGGCTGTAGAGGGCCGGGGCTACACCTTC.

This chain joins TRBV6-2 or TRBV6-3 and TRBJ2-3, with 9 nucleotides matching TRBD2. The CDR3 extends over 17 amino acids. Germline V CDR1 and CDR2: MNHEY, SVGEGT. Trimming cost V 4 bases and J 1 base; bases outside gene matches: 9. The CDR3 sequence is CASSSQRGARRTDTQYF. CDR3 bases: TGTGCCAGCAGTTCCCAGCGGGGGGCTCGCCGCACAGATACGCAGTATTTT.

This sequence joins TRBV6-1 and TRBJ2-5; D possibly corresponds to TRBD1 (5 bases). Germline V gene lookup returns CDR1 MNHNS and CDR2 SASEGT. This CDR3 has 13 residues. With 2 bases removed from V and 5 bases from J, the gap between germline ends came to 9 bases. The CDR3 reads CASSESQGETQYF. In nucleotides, the CDR3 is TGTGCCAGCAGTGAATCGCAGGGTGAGACCCAGTACTTC.

The J gene is TRBJ1-1, the V gene TRBV2; D not resolved. Germline assignment: CDR1 SNHLY and CDR2 FYNNEI. The V end was cut by 8 bases, the J end by 0 bases, with 10 bases between. The CDR3 loop spans 13 amino acids. In nucleotides, the CDR3 is TGTGCCAGCCTTCCGGCGGTGAACACTGAAGCTTTCTTT. Translating it yields CASLPAVNTEAFF.

The chain carries TRBV19 and TRBJ2-1, with 14 positions matching TRBD2. Germline V gene sequence: CDR1 LNHDA, CDR2 SQIVND (reference sequence). The trim removed 6 bases at V and 0 bases at J, leaving 13 bases unmatched. The CDR3 spans 20 residues. The CDR3 DNA follows: TGTGCCAGTAGATCACCTGGGGGACTAGCGGGGGTCAGCTCCTACAATGAGCAGTTCTTC. It encodes CASRSPGGLAGVSSYNEQFF.

The rearrangement uses TRBV3-1 (or the pseudogene TRBV3-2) and TRBJ1-6, with no clear D. The V gene's germline CDR1 is LGHDT and CDR2 YNNKEL (reference sequence). This CDR3 is built from 15 residues. V shed 0 bases and J shed 9 bases, with 12 bases lying between them. CDR3 in DNA: TGTGCCAGCAGCCAAGAAATCAGGTCTACTTCACCCCTCCACTTT. Translating it yields CASSQEIRSTSPLHF.

The J gene is TRBJ2-1, the V gene TRBV28, with 9 nucleotides matching TRBD2. V lost 5 bases, J lost 9 bases, and 8 bases stayed unmatched. The CDR3 is made up of 14 amino acids. Germline V gives CDR1 MDHEN, CDR2 SYDVKM. The CDR3 bases are TGTGCCAGCAGTCCATGGACTAGCGCAAGTGAGCAGTTCTTC. Translating gives CASSPWTSASEQFF.

The J gene is TRBJ2-5, the V gene TRBV7-2, with D tentatively TRBD1 (5 bases). V was clipped by 1 base and J by 2 bases, with 11 bases between them. CDR3 length: 15 amino acids. Germline V CDR1 and CDR2: SGHTA, FQGNSA. The CDR3 region is CASSLEGRWQETQYF. The DNA for the CDR3 is TGTGCCAGCAGCTTAGAGGGGCGTTGGCAAGAGACCCAGTACTTC. The full variable domain, completed using reference TRBV7-2 and TRBJ2-5, is GAGVSQSPSNKVTEKGKDVELRCDPISGHTALYWYRQSLGQGLEFLIYFQGNSAPDKSGLPSDRFSAERTGGSVSTLTIQRTQQEDSAVYLCASSLEGRWQETQYFGPGTRLLVL.

The V and J genes are TRBV11-2 and TRBJ1-5; D not certain. Germline lookup yields CDR1 SGHAT and CDR2 FQNNGV. V lost 6 bases, J lost 11 bases, and 17 bases lay in between. The CDR3 length is 13 residues. CDR3 loop: CASSPKLNGAQHF. For the CDR3, the DNA is TGTGCCAGCAGTCCGAAGCTAAACGGGGCCCAGCATTTT.

The rearrangement links TRBV2 to TRBJ2-2, with 9 positions matching TRBD1. The junction had 6 bases not matched to a gene; V was cut back by 5 bases and J by 8 bases. There are 14 residues in the CDR3. Per the germline V gene, CDR1 is SNHLY and CDR2 is FYNNEI. The CDR3: CASSTTGGTGELFF. The CDR3 nucleotides read TGTGCCAGCAGTACTACAGGGGGCACGGGGGAGCTGTTTTTT.

This chain uses TRBV9 with TRBJ2-1; D may be TRBD1 (5 bases). V gave up 2 bases and J gave up 7 bases, with 16 bases separating them. This CDR3 spans 15 amino acids. CDR1 is SGDLS, CDR2 YYNGEE, per germline. The CDR3 spells CASSVLGADRNEQFF. The CDR3 bases are TGTGCCAGCAGCGTTTTAGGGGCTGATAGGAATGAGCAGTTCTTC.

The J gene is TRBJ2-5, the V gene TRBV27, with 9 bases matching TRBD2. In germline, CDR1 is MNHEY, CDR2 SMNVEV (reference sequence). With 8 bases clipped from V and 5 bases from J, the junction kept 15 bases outside the gene matches. This CDR3 spans 16 amino acids. CDR3 sequence reads: CASSGGSGGPRETQYF. The CDR3 DNA reads as TGTGCCAGCTCCGGGGGTAGCGGGGGACCAAGGGAGACCCAGTACTTC.

This clone appeared a few times. The chain combines TRBV6-2 or TRBV6-3 with TRBJ2-2, with 8 bases matching TRBD2. Germline loops: CDR1 MNHEY, CDR2 SVGEGT. The J segment lost 4 bases and the V segment lost 4 bases, leaving 2 bases of the junction unmatched. CDR3 length: 14 residues. Here the CDR3 DNA reads TGTGCCAGCAGTTTTAGCGGGGCCACCGGGGAGCTGTTTTTT. Encoded protein: CASSFSGATGELFF.

V gene TRBV9 combines with J gene TRBJ2-2; a possible D gene is TRBD2 (7 bases). CDR1 and CDR2 from the germline V gene are SGDLS and YYNGEE. Trimming left V 1 base short and J 3 bases short, with 16 bases between. The CDR3 sequence is 17 residues long. The CDR3, as DNA: TGTGCCAGCAGCGTACTAGGGGGGGACTCATACACCGGGGAGCTGTTTTTT. Translation gives CASSVLGGDSYTGELFF.

V and J are TRBV5-1 and TRBJ2-5; maybe TRBD1 (5 bases). This CDR3 is built from 22 residues. V lost 4 bases, J lost 2 bases, and 36 bases lay in between. In germline, CDR1 is SGHRS, CDR2 YFSETQ. CDR3: CASSQKKGEQNRFGPSQETQYF. CDR3 nucleotides: TGCGCCAGCAGCCAAAAAAAAGGGGAACAAAATCGATTCGGGCCGTCTCAAGAGACCCAGTACTTC. The full variable domain, in which reference TRBV5-1 and TRBJ2-5 provide the parts outside the CDR3, is KAGVTQTPRYLIKTRGQQVTLSCSPISGHRSVSWYQQTPGQGLQFLFEYFSETQRNKGNFPGRFSGRQFSNSRSEMNVSTLELGDSALYLCASSQKKGEQNRFGPSQETQYFGPGTRLLVL.

The chain is built from TRBV28 and TRBJ1-1, with D possibly being TRBD1 (5 bases). Germline V lookup: CDR1 MDHEN, CDR2 SYDVKM. CDR3 size: 11 residues. V lost 6 bases and J lost 4, with 6 bases in between. Written as DNA, the CDR3 is TGTGCCAGCAGGGGGGGCACTGAAGCTTTCTTT. Encoded protein: CASRGGTEAFF.

J is TRBJ1-5 and V is TRBV30; D uncertain. The CDR3 is 13 residues long. In germline, CDR1 is GTSNPN, CDR2 SVGIG (reference sequence). The V and J ends lost 2 bases and 2 bases respectively, with 7 bases between them. CDR3 in amino acids: CAWSSRGNQPQHF. CDR3 nucleotides: TGTGCCTGGAGTTCCCGGGGCAATCAGCCCCAGCATTTT. Using reference TRBV30 and TRBJ1-5 for the parts outside the CDR3, the full variable domain is SQTIHQWPATLVQPVGSPLSLECTVEGTSNPNLYWYRQAAGRGLQLLFYSVGIGQISSEVPQNLSASRPQDRQFILSSKKLLLSDSGFYLCAWSSRGNQPQHFGDGTRLSIL.

This chain joins TRBV10-2 and TRBJ1-6; TRBD1 agrees at 7 bases. The junction had 7 bases not matched to a gene; V was cut back by 5 bases and J by 6 bases. Germline V CDR1 and CDR2: WSHSY, SAAADI. The CDR3 loop spans 15 amino acids. The CDR3 bases are TGCGCCAGCAGTCTAATGACAGGGCCTAATTCACCCCTCCACTTT. The encoded protein is CASSLMTGPNSPLHF.

This chain links TRBV11-2 with TRBJ2-7, with TRBD1 matching 10 bases. V lost 5 bases to trimming and J lost 2 bases; unmatched junction nucleotides: 9. The CDR3 is 16 amino acids. Germline CDR1 reads SGHAT; CDR2 reads FQNNGV. The CDR3 loop reads CASSTPDRGFPYEQYF. DNA of the CDR3: TGTGCCAGCAGCACACCGGACAGGGGGTTTCCCTACGAGCAGTACTTC. Looking up the rest from reference TRBV11-2 and TRBJ2-7 gives the full variable domain: EAGVAQSPRYKIIEKRQSVAFWCNPISGHATLYWYQQILGQGPKLLIQFQNNGVVDDSQLPKDRFSAERLKGVDSTLKIQPAKLEDSAVYLCASSTPDRGFPYEQYFGPGTRLTVT.

This sequence joins TRBV4-1 and TRBJ2-3; TRBD2 might be the D (7 bases). Per germline, CDR1 MGHRA and CDR2 YSYEKL. V was pared by 0 bases and J by 6 bases, with 19 bases between. The CDR3 loop spans 17 amino acids. Here the CDR3 DNA reads TGCGCCAGCAGCCAAGACAGGGGTGCGGGGGTTGGGGATACGCAGTATTTT. Encoded protein: CASSQDRGAGVGDTQYF.

V usage is TRBV7-3 and J usage is TRBJ1-2; 8 bases match TRBD1. This CDR3 contains 17 residues. V was pared by 0 bases and J by 7 bases, with 13 bases of the junction left unmatched. Germline CDR1 is SGHTA and CDR2 is FQGTGA. CDR3 in amino acids: CASSLTGGTGGESGYTF. CDR3 sequence (DNA): TGTGCCAGCAGCTTAACCGGCGGGACAGGAGGCGAGAGTGGCTACACCTTC. Filled out from reference TRBV7-3 and TRBJ1-2, the complete variable domain reads GAGVSQTPSNKVTEKGKYVELRCDPISGHTALYWYRQSLGQGPEFLIYFQGTGAADDSGLPNDRFFAVRPEGSVSTLKIQRTERGDSAVYLCASSLTGGTGGESGYTFGSGTRLTVV.

V and J are TRBV4-3 and TRBJ2-5; tentative D call: TRBD2 (6 bases). The CDR3 runs to 16 residues. V was shortened by 0 bases and J by 2 bases, with 13 bases between the two germline ends. Germline-derived CDR1 and CDR2 are LGHNA and YSLEER. The CDR3 region has the DNA TGCGCCAGCAGCCAAGAGACGGGGGATATACAAGAGACCCAGTACTTC. As protein: CASSQETGDIQETQYF.

The table lists this clone with a count of one. The chain has TRBV5-1 and TRBJ2-4; D may be TRBD2 (6 bases). Germline V lookup: CDR1 SGHRS, CDR2 YFSETQ. Trimming left V 0 bases short and J 0 bases short, with 22 bases between. This CDR3 spans 20 amino acids. CDR3: CASSLAERFEVGLAKNIQYF. In DNA form, the CDR3 reads TGCGCCAGCAGCTTGGCCGAGCGGTTCGAGGTGGGACTAGCCAAAAACATTCAGTACTTC.